This T cell receptor (beta chain) was captured in a study of blood T cells in healthy people across ages. For the second PCR, which ran for 7 to 11 cycles, a sample-barcoded 5' primer and a J-beta primer mix were used. Each sample provided no less than 2.5 million CDR3-containing paired-end reads. TCRdb redid the calling of the 5' RACE reads with MiXCR, one entry per CDR3 protein. The table shows 700,000 to 950,000 distinct CDR3 sequences, with roughly 41% occurring only once. Germline lookup yields CDR1 SGHDT and CDR2 YYEEEE. The ends lost 5 bases at V and 4 bases at J; junction bases unmatched: 6. This CDR3 comprises 13 residues.

The sequenced material came from blood. This TCR derives from a woman in her fifties or sixties in good health. The gene calls are TRBV5-6 and TRBJ2-7; TRBD2 matches 7 bases. The CDR3 DNA reads as TGTGCCAGCAGTAAGCGGGAAAGATACGAGCAGTACTTC. Protein: CASSKRERYEQYF.